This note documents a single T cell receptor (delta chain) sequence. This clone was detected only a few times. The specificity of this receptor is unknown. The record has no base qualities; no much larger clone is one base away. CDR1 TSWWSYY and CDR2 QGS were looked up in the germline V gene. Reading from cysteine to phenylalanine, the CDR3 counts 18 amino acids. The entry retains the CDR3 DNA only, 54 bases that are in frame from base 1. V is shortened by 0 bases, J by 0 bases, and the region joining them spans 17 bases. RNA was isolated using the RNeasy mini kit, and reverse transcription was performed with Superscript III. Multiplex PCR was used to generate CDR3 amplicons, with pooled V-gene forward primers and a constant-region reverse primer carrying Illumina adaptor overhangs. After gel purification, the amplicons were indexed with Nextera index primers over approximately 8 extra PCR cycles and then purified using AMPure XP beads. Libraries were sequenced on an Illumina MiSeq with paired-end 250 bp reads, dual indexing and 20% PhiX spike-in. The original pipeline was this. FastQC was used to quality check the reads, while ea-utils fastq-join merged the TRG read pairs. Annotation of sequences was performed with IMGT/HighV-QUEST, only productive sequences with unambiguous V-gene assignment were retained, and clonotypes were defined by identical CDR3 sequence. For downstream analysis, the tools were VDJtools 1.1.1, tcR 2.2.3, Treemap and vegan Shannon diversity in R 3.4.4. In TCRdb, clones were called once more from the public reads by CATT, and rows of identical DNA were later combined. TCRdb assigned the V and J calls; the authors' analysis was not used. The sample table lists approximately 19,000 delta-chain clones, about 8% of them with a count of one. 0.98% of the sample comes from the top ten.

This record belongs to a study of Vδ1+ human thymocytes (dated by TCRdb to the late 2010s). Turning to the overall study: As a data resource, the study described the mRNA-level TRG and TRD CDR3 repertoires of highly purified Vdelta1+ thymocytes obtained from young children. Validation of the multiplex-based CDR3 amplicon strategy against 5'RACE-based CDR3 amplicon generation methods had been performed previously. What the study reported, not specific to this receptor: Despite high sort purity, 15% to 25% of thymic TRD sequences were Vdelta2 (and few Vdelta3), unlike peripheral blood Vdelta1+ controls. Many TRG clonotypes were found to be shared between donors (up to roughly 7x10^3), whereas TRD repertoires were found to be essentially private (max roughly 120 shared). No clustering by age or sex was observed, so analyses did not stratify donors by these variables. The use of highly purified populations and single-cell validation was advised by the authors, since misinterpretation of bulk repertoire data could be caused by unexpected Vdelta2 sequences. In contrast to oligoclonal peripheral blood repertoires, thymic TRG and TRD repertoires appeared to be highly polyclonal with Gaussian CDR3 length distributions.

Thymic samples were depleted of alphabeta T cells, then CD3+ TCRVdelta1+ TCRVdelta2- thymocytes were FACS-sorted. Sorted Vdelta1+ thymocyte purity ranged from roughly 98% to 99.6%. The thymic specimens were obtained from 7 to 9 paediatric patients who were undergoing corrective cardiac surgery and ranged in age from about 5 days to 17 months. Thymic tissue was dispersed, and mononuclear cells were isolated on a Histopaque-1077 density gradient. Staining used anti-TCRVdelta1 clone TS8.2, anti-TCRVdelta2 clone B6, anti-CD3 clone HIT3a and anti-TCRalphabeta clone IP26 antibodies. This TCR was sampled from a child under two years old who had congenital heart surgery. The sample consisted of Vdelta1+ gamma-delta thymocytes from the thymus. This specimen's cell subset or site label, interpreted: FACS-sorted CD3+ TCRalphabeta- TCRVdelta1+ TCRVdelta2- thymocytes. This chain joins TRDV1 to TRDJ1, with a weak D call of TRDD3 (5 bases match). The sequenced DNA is TGTGCTCTTGGGGAACTGACCTCGAGGATAAACGACACCGATAAACTCATCTTT. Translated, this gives CALGELTSRINDTDKLIF.